The TCR beta chain under discussion was sequenced for a study of response to subunit inactivated influenza vaccine. The table lists this clonotype with many counts. Antigen unknown. Regarding the study as a whole: Only a handful of new T cells, the authors suggested, are recruited with each seasonal influenza vaccination.

The germline gives CDR1 SEHNR, CDR2 FQNEAQ (reference sequence). CDR3 length: 12 amino acids. The V end lost 5 bases, the J end lost 5 bases, and 10 bases lay between the germline ends. Each CDR3 protein gets one entry after TCRdb re-called the RT-PCR reads with MiXCR. The table lists about 780,000 distinct CDR3 sequences, approximately 18% of them singletons, with approximately 10% in the top ten. This clonotype originated in a man aged 50-60 years who received an inactivated influenza vaccine. The chain is built from TRBV7-9 and TRBJ2-7; D is possibly TRBD2 (5 bases). The sample consisted of PBMCs from blood, taken 4 to 6 days after vaccination. CDR3 bases: TGTGCCAGCAGCCCCCACGGGGACGAGCAGTACTTC. Translated, it gives CASSPHGDEQYF.